This T cell receptor beta chain comes out of a study of T cell responses to AZD1222 COVID-19 vaccine. Assay: immunoSEQ multiplex PCR; the TCRdb copy retains only in-frame clones and omits some. The table records 150,000 or so clones, around 92% of them present only once. The CDR3 covers 14 residues. Germline CDR1 SGHAT, CDR2 FQNNGV. Trimming took off 1 base at V and 2 bases at J, with 8 bases between the two ends. The sequence derives from an adult in good health. This sequence joins TRBV11-2 and TRBJ2-5, with D unclear. The sequenced sample was peripheral blood, obtained on day 0 of AZD1222 vaccination. CDR3 residues: CASSLALDQETQYF. CDR3 DNA: TGTGCCAGCAGCTTAGCGCTCGATCAAGAGACCCAGTACTTC.